The T cell receptor beta chain under discussion was sequenced for a study of blood T cell repertoires in COVID-19. Study background: Acute and convalescent COVID-19 samples came from the United States, Italy and Spain.

This clone was detected only once. The V gene lost 4 bases and the J gene lost 4 bases, with 19 bases spanning the gap. CDR1 and CDR2 from the germline V gene are MGHDK and SYGVNS. The CDR3 totals 16 residues. Here immunoSEQ multiplex PCR was the method, and the copy in TCRdb shows in-frame clones only, minus some. Of some 180,000 clones in the sample, roughly 88% were seen once. The chain is built from TRBV25-1 and TRBJ1-2; D might be TRBD1 (6 bases). Sequencing was performed on peripheral blood. The sequence derives from a woman in her thirties or forties with COVID-19, enrolled during active disease. The CDR3 loop is CASSGSGTGFSYGYTF. CDR3 nucleotide sequence: TGTGCCAGCAGTGGATCGGGAACAGGGTTCTCCTATGGCTACACCTTC.